One sample yielded the 23 T cell receptor beta chains listed below, sequenced in a study of blood T cell repertoires in COVID-19. Data came from immunoSEQ multiplex PCR; TCRdb stores just in-frame clones and leaves some out. The sample carries around 200,000 clones, less than 85% recorded once. Input material: PBMCs or T cells enriched from blood (not recorded which). The receptor source for this set is a woman in her thirties who had recovered from COVID-19.

This clone came up once. The gene calls are TRBV2 and TRBJ2-5, with 7 bases fitting TRBD1. Germline V gene sequence: CDR1 SNHLY, CDR2 FYNNEI. This CDR3 comprises 13 residues. V shed 8 bases, J shed 2 bases, and the junction held 5 bases outside the gene matches. CDR3 DNA: TGTGCCAGCTGTCGGGACAGACAAGAGACCCAGTACTTC. Protein product: CASCRDRQETQYF. Together with reference TRBV2 and TRBJ2-5, the CDR3 gives the full variable domain: EPEVTQTPSHQVTQMGQEVILRCVPISNHLYFYWYRQILGQKVEFLVSFYNNEISEKSEIFDDQFSVERPDGSNFTLKIRSTKLEDSAMYFCASCRDRQETQYFGPGTRLLVL.

This chain joins TRBV10-3 and TRBJ2-7; TRBD2 aligns across 8 bases. The CDR3 contains 14 residues. V was pared by 4 bases and J by 5 bases, with 7 bases of the junction left unmatched. Germline V lookup: CDR1 ENHRY, CDR2 SYGVKD. The CDR3, as DNA: TGTGCCATCAGTGGCGAGACGCGGGGGGACGAGCAGTACGTC. Translation gives CAISGETRGDEQYV.

The chain recombines TRBV6-5 with TRBJ2-1, with TRBD2 identical over 10 bases. The CDR3 runs to 14 residues. Germline CDR1 MNHEY, CDR2 SVGAGI. V trimming: 7 bases; J trimming: 7 bases; junction bases outside the gene matches: 7. The CDR3 nucleotides read TGTGCCAGCACCAAGCGGGAGGGCGGGAATGAGCAGTTCTTC. Translation: CASTKREGGNEQFF.

The rearrangement joins TRBV4-1 to TRBJ1-6, with a weak D call TRBD1 (6 bases). This CDR3 is 16 amino acids long. Germline CDR1 is MGHRA and CDR2 is YSYEKL. Deletions cut 0 bases from V and 6 bases from J, with 12 bases between. CDR3 protein: CASSQERQAPNSPLHF. The CDR3 DNA is TGCGCCAGCAGCCAAGAACGACAGGCCCCTAATTCACCCCTCCACTTT.

This sequence joins TRBV4-1 and TRBJ2-5; D not resolved. V dropped 2 bases and J dropped 5 bases, with 6 bases sitting between them. CDR1 and CDR2 (germline): MGHRA, YSYEKL. The CDR3 consists of 12 residues. CDR3 region: CASSQPEETQYF. The DNA for the CDR3 is TGCGCCAGCAGCCAACCGGAGGAGACCCAGTACTTC.

The gene calls are TRBV5-6 and TRBJ2-3; 13 positions agree with TRBD2. This CDR3 spans 16 amino acids. Germline CDR1 is SGHDT and CDR2 is YYEEEE. Trimming removed 3 bases from V and 4 bases from J; junction bases left unmatched: 5. CDR3 region: CASSSRLAGGADTQYF. The CDR3 region has the DNA TGTGCCAGCAGCTCAAGACTAGCGGGGGGTGCAGATACGCAGTATTTT.

The rearrangement joins TRBV3-1 (or the pseudogene TRBV3-2) to TRBJ1-1, with D hard to call. The ends were cut back, 1 base at V and 9 bases at J, with 9 bases in the middle. The CDR3 spans 12 residues. Germline V gene sequence: CDR1 LGHDT, CDR2 YNNKEL (reference sequence). CDR3 coding DNA: TGTGCCAGCAGCCAAGGGGCTGATCAAGCTTTCTTT. This sequence encodes CASSQGADQAFF.

Concerning this clone itself: In the same sample, other DNA sequences code for this CDR3. The J gene is TRBJ1-2, the V gene TRBV30; maybe TRBD1 (5 bases). The CDR3 spans 11 residues. Trimming left V 0 bases short and J 7 bases short, with 6 bases between. The germline gives CDR1 GTSNPN, CDR2 SVGIG (reference sequence). CDR3 nucleotide sequence: TGTGCCTGGAGTGTAGGGGTTGGCTACACCTTC. Its translation is CAWSVGVGYTF.

This clone was found a few times. This rearrangement joins TRBV28 to TRBJ1-5, with 9 nucleotides matching TRBD1. Trimming cost V 8 bases and J 3 bases; bases outside gene matches: 2. CDR3 length equals 13 residues. Germline CDR1 is MDHEN and CDR2 is SYDVKM. DNA for the CDR3: TGTGCCAGCGACAGGGGGATCAATCAGCCCCAGCATTTT. Translation gives CASDRGINQPQHF.

On this clone itself: An end of the junction differs from the germline gene, which may be a read error. This chain uses TRBV9 with TRBJ2-1; 12 nucleotides line up with TRBD2. The CDR3 runs 14 residues. From germline, CDR1 is SGDLS and CDR2 YYNGEE. CDR3 coding DNA: TGTGCCAGCACCGTAGGACTAGCGGGATATGAGCAGTTCTTC. Its translation is CASTVGLAGYEQFF.

This chain joins TRBV7-3 and TRBJ2-7; TRBD2 aligns across 12 bases. CDR3 length equals 14 residues. The V and J ends lost 5 bases and 6 bases, in that order; junction bases with no gene match: 5. The germline gives CDR1 SGHTA, CDR2 FQGTGA. Written as DNA, the CDR3 is TGTGCCAGCAGCGAGACTAGCGGGAGAGGCGAGCAGTACTTC. It is translated as CASSETSGRGEQYF.

The V and J genes are TRBV15 and TRBJ2-5; tentative D call: TRBD2 (5 bases). The germline V gene has CDR1 LNHNV and CDR2 YYDKDF (reference sequence). The CDR3 is 15 residues long. V dropped 0 bases and J dropped 4 bases, with 12 bases sitting between them. The CDR3 reads CATSRDRGFGETQYF. The CDR3 region has the DNA TGTGCCACCAGCAGAGATCGCGGGTTTGGAGAGACCCAGTACTTC.

V gene TRBV5-1 combines with J gene TRBJ2-3; 7 nucleotides align to TRBD1. The CDR3 has 14 amino acids. Looked up from germline, CDR1 is SGHRS and CDR2 is YFSETQ. Trimming removed 4 bases from V and 2 bases from J; junction bases left unmatched: 4. CDR3 loop: CASSNRGITDTQYF. The CDR3 nucleotides read TGCGCCAGCAGCAACAGGGGAATCACAGATACGCAGTATTTT. Supplemented by reference TRBV5-1 and TRBJ2-3, the full variable domain reads KAGVTQTPRYLIKTRGQQVTLSCSPISGHRSVSWYQQTPGQGLQFLFEYFSETQRNKGNFPGRFSGRQFSNSRSEMNVSTLELGDSALYLCASSNRGITDTQYFGPGTRLTVL.

This chain uses TRBV5-1 with TRBJ2-5, with 7 bases identical to TRBD1. CDR3 length: 13 amino acids. Losses at the gene ends were 4 bases for V and 2 bases for J; bases not matched to a gene: 2. CDR1 SGHRS and CDR2 YFSETQ come from the germline V gene. The CDR3 loop reads CASSLGQQETQYF. CDR3 nucleotides: TGCGCCAGCAGCCTGGGACAGCAAGAGACCCAGTACTTC.

The rearrangement joins TRBV25-1 to TRBJ2-7; possible D gene TRBD2, 7 bases. Germline V gives CDR1 MGHDK, CDR2 SYGVNS. CDR3 size: 13 residues. Trimming took 3 bases from V and 4 from J, leaving 10 bases between them. The CDR3 region is CASSEGGRYEQYV. The CDR3 DNA sequence: TGTGCCAGCAGTGAGGGGGGGCGTTACGAGCAGTACGTC.

The chain couples TRBV15 to TRBJ2-3, with a weak D call TRBD1 (6 bases). CDR1 LNHNV and CDR2 YYDKDF come from the germline V gene (reference sequence). Deletions cut 0 bases from V and 0 bases from J, with 13 bases between. The CDR3 extends over 17 amino acids. The CDR3: CATSRDFGQYSTDTQYF. The CDR3 DNA reads TGTGCCACCAGCAGAGATTTTGGACAGTATAGCACAGATACGCAGTATTTT.

This clone was observed a few times. This chain connects TRBV28 to TRBJ2-1; perhaps TRBD1 as D (5 bases). Trimming took 2 bases from V and 5 from J, leaving 7 bases between them. The germline gives CDR1 MDHEN, CDR2 SYDVKM. The CDR3 is 13 residues long. This CDR3 reads CASSLQGNNEQFF. CDR3 coding DNA: TGTGCCAGCAGTTTACAGGGCAACAATGAGCAGTTCTTC.

The chain uses TRBV6-1 and TRBJ1-1; 7 bases match TRBD1. The CDR3 is 14 amino acids. Trimming cost V 3 bases and J 4 bases; bases outside gene matches: 5. Germline loops: CDR1 MNHNS, CDR2 SASEGT. For the CDR3, the DNA is TGTGCCAGCAGTGAGAGGGGGCGGGGCACTGAAGCTTTCTTT. This codes for CASSERGRGTEAFF.

The V gene is TRBV15, the J gene TRBJ1-5; D remains unclear. Germline V lookup: CDR1 LNHNV, CDR2 YYDKDF (reference sequence). Trimming pared 0 bases from V and 6 bases from J, leaving 12 bases between. The CDR3 spans 15 residues. CDR3 sequence reads: CATSRDPRVGQPQHF. CDR3 nucleotide sequence: TGTGCCACCAGCAGAGATCCGAGGGTGGGTCAGCCCCAGCATTTT.

This clone was found a few times. The rearrangement joins TRBV5-1 to TRBJ1-2, with a weak D call TRBD1 (5 bases). This CDR3 contains 14 residues. CDR1 SGHRS and CDR2 YFSETQ come from the germline V gene. Trimming shortened V by 4 bases and J by 4 bases, and 14 bases separated the two germline ends. The CDR3 is CASSPAGTLYGYTF. DNA of the CDR3: TGCGCCAGCAGCCCGGCGGGGACCCTCTATGGCTACACCTTC.

The chain carries TRBV24-1 and TRBJ2-7; TRBD2 aligns across 7 bases. Germline assignment: CDR1 KGHDR and CDR2 SFDVKD. Trimming cost V 4 bases and J 2 bases; bases outside gene matches: 4. This CDR3 comprises 14 residues. The CDR3 DNA follows: TGTGCCACCAGTGACCCAGGGACTACCTACGAGCAGTACTTC. Its translation is CATSDPGTTYEQYF.

The genes are TRBV3-1 (or the pseudogene TRBV3-2) and TRBJ1-1; D gene uncertain. V gave up 5 bases and J gave up 6 bases, with 10 bases separating them. The CDR3 runs 12 residues. Germline-derived CDR1 and CDR2 are LGHDT and YNNKEL (reference sequence). DNA for the CDR3: TGTGCCAGCAGCTCCAACAGTGCTGAAGCTTTCTTT. Protein sequence: CASSSNSAEAFF.

This clone was seen only a few times. This chain connects TRBV28 to TRBJ1-1, with 8 bases matching TRBD1. The V and J ends lost 5 bases and 6 bases, in that order; junction bases with no gene match: 11. The CDR3 runs 15 residues. From germline, CDR1 is MDHEN and CDR2 SYDVKM. CDR3 coding DNA: TGTGCCAGCAGTGTAATCGGACAGGGTTTCCCTGAAGCTTTCTTT. It is translated as CASSVIGQGFPEAFF.